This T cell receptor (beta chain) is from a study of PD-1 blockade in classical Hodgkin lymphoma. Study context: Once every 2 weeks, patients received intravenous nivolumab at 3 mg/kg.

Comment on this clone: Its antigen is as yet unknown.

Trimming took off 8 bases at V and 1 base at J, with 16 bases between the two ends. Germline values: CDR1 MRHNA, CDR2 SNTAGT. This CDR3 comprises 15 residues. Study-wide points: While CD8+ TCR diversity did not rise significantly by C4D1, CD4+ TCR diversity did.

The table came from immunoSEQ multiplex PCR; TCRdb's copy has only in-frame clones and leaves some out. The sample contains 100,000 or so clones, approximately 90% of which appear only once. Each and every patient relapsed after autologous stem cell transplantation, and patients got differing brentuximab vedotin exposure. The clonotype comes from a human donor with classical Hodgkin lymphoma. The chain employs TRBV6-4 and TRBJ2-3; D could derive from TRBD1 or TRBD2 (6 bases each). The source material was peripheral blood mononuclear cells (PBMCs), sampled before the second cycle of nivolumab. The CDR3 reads CASGAGGAGTDTQYF. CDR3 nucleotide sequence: TGTGCCAGCGGGGCCGGGGGCGCGGGCACAGATACGCAGTATTTT.